This T cell receptor (beta chain) was identified in a study of tumor-infiltrating lymphocytes in primary liver carcinoma. The germline V gene has CDR1 MDHEN and CDR2 SYDVKM. V gave up 7 bases and J gave up 13 bases; unmatched junction bases: 18. This CDR3 comprises 16 residues. Co-extracting RNA and DNA was done with roughly 17-34 mg of unsorted bulk tissue as input. Each individual tumor supplied samples from five separate regions. For this clonotype: Its antigen is currently unknown.

Whole-study findings and limits: Tumor samples exhibited a significantly greater top-250-clone fraction than blood samples (p = 0.039).

A constant-region primer served to make TCR beta cDNA from about 500 ng total RNA. ARM-PCR, slightly modified, supplied the TCR beta libraries through three nested multiplex PCR rounds. The first two PCR rounds used TRBV1-TRBV30 primers with a Cbeta primer, 9 to 10 cycles each. One entry per CDR3 protein results from TCRdb running MiXCR on the multiplex PCR reads. The sample consists of more than 90,000 distinct CDR3 sequences, approximately 70% of them appearing once. Sequencing was carried out using liver tumor tissue from sampling region 2. Subset given: tumor region T2, inferior pole. The rearrangement uses TRBV28 and TRBJ2-1; 11 bases fit TRBD2. The origin of this receptor is a woman aged 60-70 years with primary liver carcinoma and hepatitis B virus infection. CDR3 sequence reads: CASKPPGLAVYSEQFF. The CDR3 region has the DNA TGTGCCAGCAAACCCCCGGGACTAGCGGTATACAGTGAACAGTTCTTC.